This T cell receptor (beta chain) derives from a study of cytotoxic CD8 clonotypes in ibrutinib-treated CLL. Overall study context: Among patients, some 24 responded partially and 2 completely; roughly 14 then stayed remitted and roughly 12 progressed after median roughly 73 months.

This clone occurred a few times. V lost 7 bases and J 6 bases, leaving 18 bases between the germline ends. This CDR3 spans 13 amino acids. Germline V lookup: CDR1 SQVTM, CDR2 ANQGSEA. This table comes from immunoSEQ multiplex PCR, and its TCRdb copy is limited to in-frame clones, with some not included. The sample includes some 150,000 clones, 65% to 85% seen only once; the top ten take about 7.6%. Libraries of TCR beta were made from roughly 2.2 micrograms of genomic DNA that came from cryopreserved PBMCs. The specimen was PBMCs, collected after 36 months of ibrutinib treatment. The sequence was collected from a human donor with chronic lymphocytic leukemia. The V gene is TRBV29-1, the J gene TRBJ1-2; D call uncertain. The chain's CDR3 is CSDERVGKHGYTF. In nucleotides, the CDR3 is TGCAGCGACGAGCGGGTTGGGAAACATGGCTACACCTTC.